The 19 T cell receptor beta chains listed next were all sequenced from one sample in a study of blood T cell repertoires in COVID-19. Using immunoSEQ multiplex PCR, the repertoire was profiled, and TCRdb retains in-frame clones only, with some absent. The repertoire holds around 230,000 clones, with more than 80% as singletons. The sample taken for sequencing was peripheral blood. These receptors all come from a man aged 25-40 years who had recovered from COVID-19.

The chain employs TRBV11-1 and TRBJ2-1; 12 nucleotides line up with TRBD2. This CDR3 comprises 15 residues. The ends lost 5 bases at V and 6 bases at J; junction bases unmatched: 5. The germline V gene has CDR1 SGHAT and CDR2 FQDESV (reference sequence). The CDR3 spells CASSRTSGGPNEQFF. CDR3 nucleotides: TGTGCCAGCAGCCGCACTAGCGGGGGGCCCAATGAGCAGTTCTTC. Full variable domain (rest looked up from reference TRBV11-1 and TRBJ2-1): EAEVAQSPRYKITEKSQAVAFWCDPISGHATLYWYRQILGQGPELLVQFQDESVVDDSQLPKDRFSAERLKGVDSTLKIQPAELGDSAMYLCASSRTSGGPNEQFFGPGTRLTVL.

The chain is built from TRBV10-3 and TRBJ2-5; possibly TRBD2 for D (5 bases). This CDR3 has 14 residues. V shed 2 bases and J shed 0 bases, with 7 bases lying between them. Germline CDR1 and CDR2: ENHRY and SYGVKD. For the CDR3, the DNA is TGTGCCATCAGTGAGCGGACTTACCAAGAGACCCAGTACTTC. Protein: CAISERTYQETQYF.

This sequence joins TRBV5-1 and TRBJ2-3; 12 bases match TRBD2. The length of the CDR3 is 16 residues. V lost 0 bases to trimming and J lost 5 bases; unmatched junction nucleotides: 4. Germline lookup yields CDR1 SGHRS and CDR2 YFSETQ. The CDR3 loop reads CASSLGLAGVGDTQYF. In DNA form, the CDR3 reads TGCGCCAGCAGCTTGGGACTAGCGGGGGTGGGAGATACGCAGTATTTT.

V usage is TRBV25-1 and J usage is TRBJ2-5; D is possibly TRBD1 (6 bases). The CDR3 consists of 14 residues. Germline CDR1 is MGHDK and CDR2 is SYGVNS. V was trimmed by 7 bases and J by 1 base, leaving 13 bases between them. DNA for the CDR3: TGTGCCAGCAAGGACAGAATACTCCAAGAGACCCAGTACTTC. This sequence encodes CASKDRILQETQYF.

V is TRBV5-5 and J is TRBJ2-1; no clear D gene. CDR1 is SGHKS, CDR2 YYEKEE, per germline (reference sequence). This CDR3 region has 11 residues. V gave up 4 bases and J gave up 5 bases, with 4 bases separating them. Written as DNA, the CDR3 is TGTGCCAGCAGCCGTCACAATGAGCAGTTCTTC. It codes for CASSRHNEQFF.

The genes are TRBV14 and TRBJ1-2; D not resolved. Germline V gene sequence: CDR1 SGHDN, CDR2 FVKESK. CDR3 length: 16 amino acids. V was pared by 0 bases and J by 4 bases, with 15 bases between. CDR3 coding DNA: TGTGCCAGCAGCCAAGATTGGCTCAGAACCACCTATGGCTACACCTTC. This encodes CASSQDWLRTTYGYTF.

The chain carries TRBV7-9 and TRBJ1-4; D gene uncertain. This CDR3 comprises 15 residues. V lost 1 base to trimming and J lost 4 bases, with 10 bases between them. Germline lookup yields CDR1 SEHNR and CDR2 FQNEAQ (reference sequence). CDR3 protein: CASSLVGGFNEKLFF. The CDR3 region has the DNA TGTGCCAGCAGCTTAGTCGGCGGCTTTAATGAAAAACTGTTTTTT.

The J gene is TRBJ2-2, the V gene TRBV24-1; TRBD1 matches at 10 bases. Germline assignment: CDR1 KGHDR and CDR2 SFDVKD. The J segment lost 2 bases and the V segment lost 6 bases, leaving 8 bases of the junction unmatched. There are 17 residues in the CDR3. CDR3 sequence: CATSSSGTGDNTGELFF. For the CDR3, the DNA is TGTGCCACCAGTAGCTCCGGGACAGGGGACAACACCGGGGAGCTGTTTTTT.

The chain combines TRBV5-4 with TRBJ2-1; maybe TRBD1 (7 bases). The CDR3 is 16 amino acids. V lost 3 bases to trimming and J lost 2 bases, with 15 bases between them. CDR1 and CDR2 (germline): SGHNT, YYREEE (reference sequence). The CDR3 sequence is CASSWTTGAAYNEQFF. In DNA form, the CDR3 reads TGTGCCAGCAGCTGGACTACAGGGGCAGCCTACAATGAGCAGTTCTTC.

The V and J genes are TRBV19 and TRBJ2-5; the match to TRBD1 covers 7 bases. CDR1 LNHDA and CDR2 SQIVND come from the germline V gene (reference sequence). J was trimmed by 0 bases and V by 5 bases; bases with no gene match: 9. This CDR3 is built from 16 residues. This CDR3 reads CASSPEQTGYQETQYF. As DNA, the CDR3 is TGTGCCAGTAGTCCTGAACAGACAGGGTACCAAGAGACCCAGTACTTC.

V gene TRBV6-6 combines with J gene TRBJ2-2; the match to TRBD1 covers 10 bases. The CDR3 loop spans 15 amino acids. With V trimmed by 5 bases and J by 5 bases, 5 bases remained unmatched. Looked up from germline, CDR1 is MNHNY and CDR2 is SVGAGI (reference sequence). The chain's CDR3 is CASSPRTGGTGELFF. The CDR3 nucleotides are TGTGCCAGCAGTCCCCGGACAGGGGGTACCGGGGAGCTGTTTTTT.

This clone has only one observation. The J gene is TRBJ1-2, the V gene TRBV10-2, with TRBD1 matching over 9 bases. This CDR3 is built from 14 residues. Germline CDR1 is WSHSY and CDR2 is SAAADI. V was clipped by 4 bases and J by 7 bases; unmatched bases: 7. As DNA, the CDR3 is TGCGCCAGCAGTGTGAACAGGGGGCCGGGTGGCTACACCTTC. It specifies CASSVNRGPGGYTF.

The V call is TRBV2, the J call TRBJ1-5, with unresolved D. The CDR3 extends over 14 amino acids. Germline-derived CDR1 and CDR2 are SNHLY and FYNNEI. With 4 bases removed from V and 8 bases from J, the gap between germline ends came to 15 bases. CDR3 DNA sequence: TGTGCCAGCAGTGGGGTGGGAGGGAGAGAGCCCCAGCATTTT. Protein sequence: CASSGVGGREPQHF.

The chain recombines TRBV18 with TRBJ2-1, with a tentative D call TRBD2 (7 bases). The ends were cut back, 3 bases at V and 0 bases at J, with 18 bases in the middle. The CDR3 consists of 18 residues. Germline assignment: CDR1 KGHSH and CDR2 LQKENI. CDR3 residues: CASSPGAGAPSSYNEQFF. In DNA form, the CDR3 reads TGTGCCAGCTCACCTGGCGCGGGGGCCCCGAGCTCCTACAATGAGCAGTTCTTC.

The chain joins TRBV7-9 to TRBJ2-1; 9 bases map to TRBD2. Germline values: CDR1 SEHNR, CDR2 FQNEAQ (reference sequence). Trimming cost V 5 bases and J 4 bases; bases outside gene matches: 6. The CDR3 is 15 amino acids. The CDR3 nucleotides read TGTGCCAGCAGCCAGGGGAGCGGGGGGTACAATGAGCAGTTCTTC. This translates into CASSQGSGGYNEQFF.

The chain uses TRBV11-2 and TRBJ2-3, with D hard to call. CDR1 is SGHAT and CDR2 is FQNNGV in the germline V gene. CDR3 size: 14 residues. Trimming removed 1 base at V and 4 bases at J, with 9 bases between. This chain's CDR3 is CASSLVGGPDTQYF. The CDR3 DNA reads TGTGCCAGCAGCTTAGTGGGTGGGCCAGATACGCAGTATTTT.

CDR3 nucleotide sequence: TGTGCCAGCAGCCAAGGGGCAGGGGGAGCTTTCTTT. Its translation is CASSQGAGGAFF. The chain carries TRBV3-1 (or the pseudogene TRBV3-2) and TRBJ1-1, with 7 bases lining up with TRBD1. The V gene end was trimmed by 1 base and the J gene end by 10 bases; junction bases not matched to a gene: 3. CDR1 is LGHDT and CDR2 is YNNKEL in the germline V gene (reference sequence). This CDR3 comprises 12 residues.

Only one count was recorded for this clone. This chain links TRBV11-2 with TRBJ1-1; maybe TRBD1 (6 bases). Trimming removed 5 bases at V and 3 bases at J, with 13 bases between. The CDR3 contains 14 residues. CDR1 and CDR2 from the germline V gene are SGHAT and FQNNGV. CDR3 bases: TGTGCCAGCAGCCCGACGACAGGTCACACTGAAGCTTTCTTT. Protein sequence: CASSPTTGHTEAFF.

V and J are TRBV9 and TRBJ2-3; 8 bases match TRBD2. V gave up 0 bases and J gave up 3 bases; unmatched junction bases: 3. CDR1 is SGDLS, CDR2 YYNGEE, per germline. The CDR3 is 15 residues long. CDR3 in DNA: TGTGCCAGCAGCGTAGATGGCGGGGGGACAGATACGCAGTATTTT. Protein product: CASSVDGGGTDTQYF.